This paragraph covers one T cell receptor beta chain sequence. The antigen remains undetermined. The V gene's germline CDR1 is SGHRS and CDR2 YFSETQ. The CDR3 extends over 15 amino acids. V lost 2 bases and J lost 1, with 9 bases in between. The data are from a study of shared clonotypes between healthy human individuals. TCRdb keeps only in-frame clones here, not all; method: immunoSEQ multiplex PCR. Among 2,500,000 or so clones listed, 85% to 95% were seen once. Study-level points and caveats: The authors sampled blood alone, and tissue repertoires likely differ.

The sample was naive CD4+ T cells sorted from blood. The subset is: CD45RA+ positively selected. The clonotype comes from a man younger than 35 in good health. The chain is built from TRBV5-1 and TRBJ2-2, with D tentatively TRBD1 (5 bases). The CDR3 reads CASSLMQGNTGELFF. CDR3 nucleotides: TGCGCCAGCAGCTTAATGCAGGGGAACACCGGGGAGCTGTTTTTT.